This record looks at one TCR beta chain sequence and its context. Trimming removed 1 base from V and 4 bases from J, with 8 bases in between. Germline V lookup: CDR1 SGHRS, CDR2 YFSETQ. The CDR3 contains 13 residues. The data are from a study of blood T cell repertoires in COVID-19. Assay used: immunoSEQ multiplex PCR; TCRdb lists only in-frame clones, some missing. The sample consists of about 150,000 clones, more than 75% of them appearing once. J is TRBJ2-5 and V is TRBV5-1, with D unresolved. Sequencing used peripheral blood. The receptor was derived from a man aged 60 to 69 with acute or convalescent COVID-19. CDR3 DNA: TGCGCCAGCAGCTTGTCACATCTAGAGACCCAGTACTTC. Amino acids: CASSLSHLETQYF.